This TCR beta chain was sequenced during a study of blood T cells in healthy people across ages. This clonotype was seen a handful of times. The second PCR ran roughly 6 to 12 cycles with a sample-barcoded 5' primer and J-beta primers. From the 5' RACE reads, TCRdb called clonotypes with MiXCR, one entry per CDR3 protein. The sample yields about 1,500,000 distinct CDR3 sequences, over 25% seen once. Germline V gene data show CDR1 as MNHNS and CDR2 as SASEGT. V lost 7 bases to trimming and J lost 5 bases, with 6 bases between them. The CDR3 loop spans 11 amino acids. The clonotype was recovered from a young woman in good health. The rearrangement links TRBV6-1 to TRBJ2-1; D is unclear. The source material was blood. CDR3 amino acids: CASKSHNEQFF. Written as DNA, the CDR3 is TGTGCCAGCAAGTCCCACAATGAGCAGTTCTTC.